This TCR beta chain was recovered during a study of blood T cell repertoires in COVID-19. In the study overall: Donors in the United States, Italy and Spain gave samples during acute or convalescent COVID-19. PBMCs, B-cell-depleted T cells, or T cells provided the cDNA or gDNA that made up the material.

During active infection, Seattle patients enrolled and were then monitored through disease. Source study methods: Amplification from reference gene primers served as the basis for estimated nucleated cell counts. The protocol was immunoSEQ multiplex PCR, while the TCRdb copy is restricted to in-frame clones and leaves out a portion. Clonal size and the V and J genes are those of that table, whereas D and trimming came from the DNA. This table has about 340,000 clones, about nine tenths appearing once. V was pared by 0 bases and J by 6 bases, with 6 bases between. The CDR3 extends over 12 amino acids. CDR1 and CDR2 (germline): SGHAT, FQNNGV.

V is TRBV11-2 and J is TRBJ2-7; no reliable D call. This TCR derives from a woman aged 70-85 years with COVID-19, enrolled during active disease. The sample consisted of peripheral blood. Written as DNA, the CDR3 is TGTGCCAGCAGCTTAGAGGTAGCCGAGCAGTACTTC. This gives the protein CASSLEVAEQYF.